These T cell receptor beta chains were read from a single sample in a study of a mutant IDH1 vaccine in newly diagnosed glioma. These receptors have no identified antigens. Produced via immunoSEQ multiplex PCR; TCRdb's table is partial and in-frame only. This sample carries about 94,000 clones, roughly 89% of them seen once, and the ten largest clones take 0.77%. The sequencing here drew on PBMCs, taken from a glioma patient whose treatment included an IDH1 peptide vaccine. These receptors all stem from a woman between 45 and 65 years old with glioma. Both conserved end residues are part of each CDR3. The D gene is left open where the match is weak. Expanded clones are given a class, and other clones once, few, many or no size at all.

len: 14; abundance: .; j_gene: TRBJ2-7; v_gene: TRBV11-1; d_gene: .; CDR3nt: TGTGCCAGCAGCCCCCGGGGAGCTTCCTACGAGCAGTACTTC; CDR3aa: CASSPRGASYEQYF
len: 13; abundance: .; j_gene: TRBJ2-7; v_gene: TRBV19; d_gene: .; CDR3nt: TGTGCCACCCGGCCAGGGAGTGGCTACGAGCAGTACTTC; CDR3aa: CATRPGSGYEQYF
len: 14; abundance: .; j_gene: TRBJ2-7; v_gene: TRBV30; d_gene: TRBD1; CDR3nt: TGTGCCTGGAGTATCGGACAGGGCCCGTACGAGCAGTACTTC; CDR3aa: CAWSIGQGPYEQYF
len: 13; abundance: .; j_gene: TRBJ2-7; v_gene: TRBV11-2; d_gene: TRBD2; CDR3nt: TGTGCCAGCAGCCCGGAACCAGCGGGAAAGCAGTACTTC; CDR3aa: CASSPEPAGKQYF
len: 14; abundance: .; j_gene: TRBJ2-7; v_gene: TRBV7-2; d_gene: TRBD2; CDR3nt: TGTGCCAGCACCCTCTCATCTAGCGGGGACGAGCAGTACTTC; CDR3aa: CASTLSSSGDEQYF
len: 12; abundance: once; j_gene: TRBJ2-1; v_gene: TRBV28; d_gene: .; CDR3nt: TGTGCCAGCAGTTTGAGCTCCAATGAGCAGTTCTTC; CDR3aa: CASSLSSNEQFF
len: 16; abundance: .; j_gene: TRBJ1-5; v_gene: TRBV6-6; d_gene: .; CDR3nt: TGTGCCAGCAGTCCCGCGAGGTCTGGGAGCGATCAGCCCCAGCATTTT; CDR3aa: CASSPARSGSDQPQHF
len: 14; abundance: .; j_gene: TRBJ1-5; v_gene: TRBV6-1; d_gene: TRBD1; CDR3nt: TGTGCCGCAACAGGGGGCCTAATTCGGCAGCCCCAGCATTTT; CDR3aa: CAATGGLIRQPQHF
len: 14; abundance: .; j_gene: TRBJ2-7; v_gene: TRBV5-1; d_gene: .; CDR3nt: TGCGCCAGCAGACCAGTGTTAACCTCCTACGAGCAGTACTTC; CDR3aa: CASRPVLTSYEQYF
len: 15; abundance: few; j_gene: TRBJ2-7; v_gene: TRBV5-1; d_gene: .; CDR3nt: TGCGCCAGCAGCTTGGCGGCCCCCAGCACCTACGAGCAGTACTTC; CDR3aa: CASSLAAPSTYEQYF
len: 14; abundance: .; j_gene: TRBJ2-7; v_gene: TRBV6-5; d_gene: TRBD2; CDR3nt: TGTGCCAGCAGTTACCTTGCGGGAGGGCGCGAGCAGTACTTC; CDR3aa: CASSYLAGGREQYF
len: 12; abundance: .; j_gene: TRBJ2-7; v_gene: TRBV4-1; d_gene: .; CDR3nt: TGCGCCAGTGGGGGCTTCTCCTACGAGCAGTACTTC; CDR3aa: CASGGFSYEQYF
len: 13; abundance: .; j_gene: TRBJ2-1; v_gene: TRBV30; d_gene: .; CDR3nt: TGTGCCTCCCCCGGGCACACGTACAATGAGCAGTTCTTC; CDR3aa: CASPGHTYNEQFF
len: 15; abundance: .; j_gene: TRBJ2-5; v_gene: TRBV7-7; d_gene: TRBD2; CDR3nt: TGTGCTAGCAGCTTAGGGACTAGCGGCCAAGAGACCCAGTACTTC; CDR3aa: CASSLGTSGQETQYF
len: 14; abundance: .; j_gene: TRBJ2-7; v_gene: TRBV9; d_gene: TRBD2; CDR3nt: TGTGCCAGCAGCCGTAGGCTAGCGGGAGACGAGCAGTACTTC; CDR3aa: CASSRRLAGDEQYF
len: 18; abundance: .; j_gene: TRBJ2-1; v_gene: TRBV5-1; d_gene: TRBD2; CDR3nt: TGCGCCAGCAGCTCCGGGACTAGCGGCCACATGTCCTACAATGAGCAGTTCTTC; CDR3aa: CASSSGTSGHMSYNEQFF
len: 15; abundance: .; j_gene: TRBJ2-2; v_gene: TRBV28; d_gene: .; CDR3nt: TGTGCCAGCAATGTTAGACAGACTTACACCGGGGAGCTGTTTTTT; CDR3aa: CASNVRQTYTGELFF
len: 13; abundance: .; j_gene: TRBJ2-7; v_gene: TRBV5-6; d_gene: .; CDR3nt: TGTGCCAGCACGAGACAGGATCCCTCCGAGCAGTACTTC; CDR3aa: CASTRQDPSEQYF
len: 15; abundance: .; j_gene: TRBJ1-5; v_gene: TRBV11-2; d_gene: .; CDR3nt: TGTGCCAGCAGCTTTGAAGGGGATAGCAATCAGCCCCAGCATTTT; CDR3aa: CASSFEGDSNQPQHF
len: 11; abundance: .; j_gene: TRBJ2-2; v_gene: TRBV29-1; d_gene: .; CDR3nt: TGCAGCGCCCGAAACACCGGGGAGCTGTTTTTT; CDR3aa: CSARNTGELFF
len: 15; abundance: .; j_gene: TRBJ1-5; v_gene: TRBV5-1; d_gene: .; CDR3nt: TGCGCCAGCAGCTTGGACGGGGGCAGCAATCAGCCCCAGCATTTT; CDR3aa: CASSLDGGSNQPQHF
len: 13; abundance: .; j_gene: TRBJ2-5; v_gene: TRBV6-1; d_gene: .; CDR3nt: TGTGCCGGCAGGGGTGGACTAAGGGAGACCCAGTACTTC; CDR3aa: CAGRGGLRETQYF
len: 15; abundance: .; j_gene: TRBJ2-7; v_gene: TRBV27; d_gene: TRBD2; CDR3nt: TGTGCCAGCAGTTTAAGGCCTAGCGGGAGCGGCGAGCAGTACTTC; CDR3aa: CASSLRPSGSGEQYF
len: 13; abundance: .; j_gene: TRBJ2-2; v_gene: TRBV2; d_gene: .; CDR3nt: TGTGCCAGCGATGGAAGGGAAACCGGGGAGCTGTTTTTT; CDR3aa: CASDGRETGELFF
len: 16; abundance: .; j_gene: TRBJ2-5; v_gene: TRBV5-1; d_gene: TRBD2; CDR3nt: TGCGCCAGCAGCCCGGGACTAGCGGGAGGGCTAGATGAGCAGTACTTC; CDR3aa: CASSPGLAGGLDEQYF
len: 15; abundance: once; j_gene: TRBJ1-1; v_gene: TRBV28; d_gene: .; CDR3nt: TGTGCCAGCAGTTTATCGGGAGGGCCCCACACTGAAGCTTTCTTT; CDR3aa: CASSLSGGPHTEAFF
len: 18; abundance: .; j_gene: TRBJ2-1; v_gene: TRBV19; d_gene: .; CDR3nt: TGTGCCAGTAGTATAGGGGGTGGGGCGGGATTCTCCTACAATGAGCAGTTCTTC; CDR3aa: CASSIGGGAGFSYNEQFF
len: 15; abundance: .; j_gene: TRBJ2-7; v_gene: TRBV10-3; d_gene: .; CDR3nt: TGTGCCATCAGTGAGAGAGGGGTTAGCTCCTACGAGCAGTACTTC; CDR3aa: CAISERGVSSYEQYF
len: 16; abundance: .; j_gene: TRBJ1-5; v_gene: TRBV4-1; d_gene: .; CDR3nt: TGCGCCAGCAGCCAAGAAAGGGGCCTAGGCAATCAGCCCCAGCATTTT; CDR3aa: CASSQERGLGNQPQHF
len: 13; abundance: once; j_gene: TRBJ2-7; v_gene: TRBV7-2; d_gene: .; CDR3nt: TGTGCCAGCAGCCCGAAGGGGGGCTACGAGCAGTACTTC; CDR3aa: CASSPKGGYEQYF
len: 16; abundance: .; j_gene: TRBJ2-5; v_gene: TRBV7-9; d_gene: TRBD2; CDR3nt: TGTGCCAGCAGCCCCCGACTAGCGGCCCCGTCGGAGACCCAGTACTTC; CDR3aa: CASSPRLAAPSETQYF